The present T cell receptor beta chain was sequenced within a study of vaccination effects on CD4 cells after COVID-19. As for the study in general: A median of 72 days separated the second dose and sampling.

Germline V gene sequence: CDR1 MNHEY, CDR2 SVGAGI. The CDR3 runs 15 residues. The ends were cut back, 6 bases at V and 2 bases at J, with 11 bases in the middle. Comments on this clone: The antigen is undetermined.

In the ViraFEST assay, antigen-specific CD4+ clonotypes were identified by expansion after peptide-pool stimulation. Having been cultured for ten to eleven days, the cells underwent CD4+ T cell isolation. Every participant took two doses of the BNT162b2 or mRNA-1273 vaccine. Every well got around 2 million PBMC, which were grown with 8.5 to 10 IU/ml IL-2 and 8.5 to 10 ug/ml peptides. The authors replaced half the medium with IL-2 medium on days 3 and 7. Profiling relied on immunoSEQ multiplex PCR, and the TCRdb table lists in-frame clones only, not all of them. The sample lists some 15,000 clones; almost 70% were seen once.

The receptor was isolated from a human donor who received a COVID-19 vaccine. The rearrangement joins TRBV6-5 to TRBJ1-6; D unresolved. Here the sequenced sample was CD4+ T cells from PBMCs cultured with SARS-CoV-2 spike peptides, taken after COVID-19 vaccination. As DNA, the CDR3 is TGTGCCAGCAGGGGCTCGGATCCCTATAATTCACCCCTCCACTTT. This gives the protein CASRGSDPYNSPLHF.